The rows below give T cell receptor beta chains drawn from one sample of a study of T cell changes during pregnancy in multiple sclerosis. The table came from immunoSEQ multiplex PCR; TCRdb's copy has only in-frame clones and leaves some out. The sample carries under 85,000 clones, 91% recorded once. The sample in question was peripheral blood, obtained in the third trimester of pregnancy. The source of these receptors is a female donor in good health, enrolled as a control in a pregnancy study. The CDR3 runs from the conserved cysteine through the conserved F or W. D genes are given only for firm matches. Clone size is given for some rows only: seen once, a few or many times, or a class if the clone is expanded.

V: TRBV18; length: 13; D: -; size: -; CDR3: CASSQGGLTEAFF
V: TRBV18; length: 13; D: -; size: -; CDR3: CASSPSRDSPLHF
V: TRBV7-9; length: 14; D: -; size: -; CDR3: CASSFAGVNQPQHF
V: TRBV7-2; length: 17; D: -; size: -; CDR3: CASSLDIMIVGGKTQYF
V: TRBV11-2; length: 12; D: -; size: once; CDR3: CASWGEFRGYTF
V: TRBV7-2; length: 17; D: TRBD1; size: -; CDR3: CASSSSRDRVRGNTIYF
V: TRBV4-3; length: 18; D: -; size: -; CDR3: CASSQDGAPDPPPGGYTF
V: TRBV7-2; length: 16; D: TRBD1; size: few; CDR3: CASSLTRTGNSSPLHF
V: TRBV5-6; length: 17; D: -; size: -; CDR3: CASSRITQGTFGYGYTF
V: TRBV7-3; length: 16; D: -; size: -; CDR3: CASSLTSGGVHNEQFF
V: TRBV18; length: 14; D: -; size: -; CDR3: CASSPKSASYEQYF
V: TRBV7-2; length: 15; D: -; size: -; CDR3: CASSRVQANTGELFF
V: TRBV10-3; length: 13; D: TRBD1; size: -; CDR3: CAISEEGAGGYTF
V: TRBV7-9; length: 13; D: TRBD1; size: once; CDR3: CASRPGGSYGYTF
V: TRBV7-9; length: 12; D: TRBD1; size: once; CDR3: CASSLGGTELFF
V: TRBV15; length: 15; D: TRBD2; size: -; CDR3: CATSRQRGGGNEQYF
V: TRBV4-2; length: 18; D: TRBD2; size: -; CDR3: CASSQEETRGGTQETQYF
V: TRBV4-2; length: 16; D: -; size: -; CDR3: CASSQASGGFLETQYF
V: TRBV9; length: 13; D: -; size: once; CDR3: CASSDGGQGPQHF
V: TRBV6-5; length: 15; D: TRBD1; size: -; CDR3: CASSYRGQGHNEQFF
V: TRBV4-3; length: 14; D: -; size: once; CDR3: CASSQVTGGNTIYF
V: TRBV4-1; length: 16; D: -; size: -; CDR3: CASSVYGGAPYNEQFF
V: TRBV2; length: 14; D: TRBD2; size: few; CDR3: CASMAGVISYEQYF
V: TRBV7-2; length: 13; D: TRBD1; size: once; CDR3: CASSSTGGYGYTF
V: TRBV6-6; length: 14; D: TRBD2; size: -; CDR3: CASRLAGGRGELFF
V: TRBV5-4; length: 13; D: TRBD2; size: -; CDR3: CAGTSGAHNEQFF
V: TRBV4-3; length: 19; D: -; size: -; CDR3: CASSQALATVGWSYNEQFF
V: TRBV28; length: 14; D: TRBD1; size: -; CDR3: CASSLGQGPYEQYF
V: TRBV5-4; length: 12; D: TRBD1; size: -; CDR3: CASSLGRDRAFF
V: TRBV2; length: 15; D: TRBD1; size: -; CDR3: CASRGQLMPNEKLFF
V: TRBV6-1; length: 15; D: TRBD1; size: -; CDR3: CASSRQGTSSYEQYF
V: TRBV7-9; length: 15; D: -; size: -; CDR3: CASSLMGGVNTEAFF
V: TRBV19; length: 15; D: -; size: -; CDR3: CASSIEAGRTREQYF
V: TRBV7-9; length: 15; D: TRBD1; size: -; CDR3: CASSSGTGSSYEQYF
V: TRBV4-3; length: 12; D: -; size: -; CDR3: CASSQENRVQFF
V: TRBV9; length: 14; D: -; size: -; CDR3: CASSTQTGNTEAFF
V: TRBV5-1; length: 14; D: -; size: -; CDR3: CASSGRQDTGELFF
V: TRBV19; length: 13; D: TRBD1; size: -; CDR3: CASTPGGNEKLFF
V: TRBV15; length: 14; D: -; size: -; CDR3: CATSRGTPTGELFF
V: TRBV11-2; length: 14; D: -; size: medium-sized; CDR3: CASSLGGSGNTIYF
V: TRBV19; length: 16; D: -; size: -; CDR3: CASGRGARNSNQPQHF
V: TRBV2; length: 13; D: -; size: -; CDR3: CASSDQGGYGYTF
V: TRBV15; length: 14; D: -; size: -; CDR3: CATSGETDLYGYTF
V: TRBV5-6; length: 15; D: TRBD1; size: -; CDR3: CASSLTGGSNQPQHF
V: TRBV27; length: 15; D: TRBD1; size: -; CDR3: CASSRTGGERSPLHF
V: TRBV18; length: 15; D: TRBD1; size: -; CDR3: CASSPPGQGKDTQYF
V: TRBV6-6; length: 15; D: TRBD1; size: -; CDR3: CASRTFGTGEHEQYF
V: TRBV27; length: 16; D: -; size: -; CDR3: CASSLSTYANTGELFF